The rows below give T cell receptor beta chains drawn from one sample of a study of T cell responses to AZD1222 COVID-19 vaccine. Only in-frame clones appear in the TCRdb table, and some are missing; sequencing was by immunoSEQ multiplex PCR. The sample records roughly 140,000 clones, 92% being singletons. Sequences were derived from peripheral blood, sampled 28 days after the second AZD1222 dose. These receptors came from an adult who received the AZD1222 COVID-19 vaccine. Both conserved end residues are part of each CDR3. A D gene is named only where the DNA matches it firmly. Rows may omit the clone size; those that give it use once, few, many or a size class.

J gene	CDR3 length	clone size	D gene	V gene	CDR3 protein	CDR3 DNA
TRBJ2-5	15	NA	NA	TRBV5-5	CASSLGGSPQETQYF	TGTGCCAGCAGCTTGGGGGGGTCGCCTCAAGAGACCCAGTACTTC
TRBJ2-1	16	NA	NA	TRBV13	CASSPYLSSRSNEQFF	TGTGCCAGCAGCCCCTACTTATCGTCGCGCTCCAATGAGCAGTTCTTC
TRBJ1-1	15	NA	NA	TRBV6-5	CASRLTATMNTEAFF	TGTGCCAGCAGGCTGACAGCGACCATGAACACTGAAGCTTTCTTT
TRBJ2-7	15	NA	TRBD1	TRBV6-5	CASSYSDRGGYEQYF	TGTGCCAGCAGTTACTCGGACAGGGGAGGGTACGAGCAGTACTTC
TRBJ2-7	13	NA	NA	TRBV12-3/TRBV12-4	CASSLEGPYEQYF	TGTGCCAGCAGTTTGGAGGGACCCTACGAGCAGTACTTC
TRBJ2-2	18	NA	TRBD1	TRBV7-3	CASSLTYRGVSNTGELFF	TGTGCCAGCAGCTTAACGTACAGGGGGGTCTCGAACACCGGGGAGCTGTTTTTT
TRBJ1-1	14	NA	NA	TRBV21-1	CASSKRDRGTEAFF	TGTGCCAGCAGCAAAAGGGACAGGGGGACTGAAGCTTTCTTT
TRBJ2-2	14	once	NA	TRBV30	CAWKGGHSTGELFF	TGTGCCTGGAAGGGGGGACACAGCACCGGGGAGCTGTTTTTT
TRBJ1-1	17	NA	NA	TRBV14	CASSQMVRDGLATEAFF	TGTGCCAGCAGCCAAATGGTCCGGGACGGGTTGGCCACTGAAGCTTTCTTT
TRBJ1-3	13	NA	TRBD1	TRBV2	CASSRGQGNTIYF	TGTGCCAGCAGCAGGGGGCAGGGAAACACCATATATTTT
TRBJ2-5	14	few	NA	TRBV5-1	CASSPEGSVRAQYF	TGCGCCAGCAGCCCGGAGGGAAGTGTTAGGGCCCAGTACTTC
TRBJ2-3	15	NA	NA	TRBV3-1/TRBV3-2	CASSRPVGHTDTQYF	TGTGCCAGCAGCAGGCCTGTCGGCCACACAGATACGCAGTATTTT
TRBJ1-4	15	NA	NA	TRBV4-3	CASSLGQGTNEKLFF	TGCGCCAGCAGCCTCGGGCAGGGGACTAATGAAAAACTGTTTTTT
TRBJ2-7	17	NA	TRBD1	TRBV27	CASSLSGQDYTPYEQYF	TGTGCCAGCAGTTTATCGGGACAGGACTACACTCCCTACGAGCAGTACTTC
TRBJ1-1	13	NA	NA	TRBV30	CAWSGGWRTEAFF	TGTGCCTGGAGCGGGGGCTGGCGTACTGAAGCTTTCTTT
TRBJ2-7	14	few	NA	TRBV6-2/TRBV6-3	CASSYAGPYYEQYF	TGTGCCAGCAGTTACGCCGGACCCTACTACGAGCAGTACTTC
TRBJ2-1	15	NA	NA	TRBV11-3	CASSLVTSGSNEQFF	TGTGCCAGCAGCTTAGTAACTAGTGGGAGCAATGAGCAGTTCTTC
TRBJ1-2	14	NA	TRBD1	TRBV9	CASSVTGEHYGYTF	TGTGCCAGCAGCGTCACAGGGGAACACTATGGCTACACCTTC
TRBJ2-7	13	NA	NA	TRBV7-2	CASSSSGDYEQYF	TGTGCCAGCAGCTCCAGCGGAGATTACGAGCAGTACTTC
TRBJ1-1	14	few	TRBD1	TRBV7-9	CASSLTGEGTEAFF	TGTGCCAGCAGCCTGACAGGGGAAGGGACTGAAGCTTTCTTT
TRBJ1-3	15	once	NA	TRBV7-2	CASSFQGPAGNTIYF	TGTGCCAGCAGCTTTCAAGGGCCGGCAGGAAACACCATATATTTT
TRBJ1-4	14	NA	TRBD1	TRBV9	CASSPQGGLEKLFF	TGTGCCAGCAGCCCACAGGGGGGGTTAGAAAAACTGTTTTTT
TRBJ1-2	14	NA	TRBD1	TRBV6-5	CASNPTGGNYGYTF	TGTGCCAGCAACCCGACAGGGGGCAACTATGGCTACACCTTC
TRBJ1-2	12	NA	NA	TRBV12-3/TRBV12-4	CASSSPQGGYTF	TGTGCCAGCAGTTCTCCCCAAGGAGGCTACACCTTC
TRBJ2-3	13	NA	NA	TRBV2	CATSNYREDTQYF	TGTGCCACCTCGAACTACAGGGAGGATACGCAGTATTTT
TRBJ2-3	15	once	TRBD2	TRBV7-9	CASSLLAGGSDTQYF	TGTGCCAGCAGCTTACTAGCGGGAGGTTCAGATACGCAGTATTTT
TRBJ1-2	15	once	TRBD1	TRBV5-1	CASSLRDSVTYGYTF	TGCGCCAGCAGCCTTAGGGACAGCGTCACCTATGGCTACACCTTC
TRBJ2-7	16	NA	NA	TRBV5-1	CASSLVSSARSYEQYF	TGCGCCAGCAGCTTGGTTTCTAGCGCCAGGTCCTACGAGCAGTACTTC
TRBJ2-7	14	NA	NA	TRBV3-1/TRBV3-2	CASSQAYRRYEQYF	TGTGCCAGCAGCCAAGCGTACCGGCGATACGAGCAGTACTTC
TRBJ2-3	14	NA	TRBD2	TRBV5-1	CASSLKTSGDTQYF	TGCGCCAGCAGCTTGAAGACTAGCGGGGATACGCAGTATTTT
TRBJ2-2	17	NA	TRBD2	TRBV5-4	CASSSGTSGSWTGELFF	TGTGCCAGCAGCTCTGGGACTAGCGGGAGTTGGACCGGGGAGCTGTTTTTT
TRBJ2-3	13	NA	NA	TRBV12-3/TRBV12-4	CASSLQSADTQYF	TGTGCCAGCAGTTTGCAGTCGGCAGATACGCAGTATTTT
TRBJ2-2	16	few	NA	TRBV11-3	CASSLVAFYQAGELFF	TGTGCCAGCAGCTTAGTCGCGTTTTACCAGGCCGGGGAGCTGTTTTTT
TRBJ2-1	16	NA	TRBD1	TRBV19	CASSILGASRGNEQFF	TGTGCCAGTAGTATCTTGGGGGCTTCCAGGGGGAATGAGCAGTTCTTC
TRBJ2-2	16	NA	NA	TRBV6-1	CASSVGVVRVTGELFF	TGTGCCAGCAGTGTGGGGGTCGTTAGGGTCACCGGGGAGCTGTTTTTT
TRBJ2-2	16	NA	NA	TRBV5-8	CASGRLATANTGELFF	TGTGCCAGCGGGCGGTTGGCGACCGCGAACACCGGGGAGCTGTTTTTT
TRBJ2-7	14	NA	TRBD1	TRBV10-2	CATARDRAVYEQYF	TGCGCCACGGCCAGGGACAGGGCTGTCTACGAGCAGTACTTC
TRBJ1-2	14	once	NA	TRBV28	CASSLSRSNYGYTF	TGTGCCAGCAGTTTGTCCCGCTCTAACTATGGCTACACCTTC
TRBJ1-4	15	NA	NA	TRBV3-1/TRBV3-2	CASSPKISTNEKLFF	TGTGCCAGCAGCCCCAAGATATCAACTAATGAAAAACTGTTTTTT
TRBJ2-7	15	NA	TRBD2	TRBV29-1	CSVEGQSGIYYEQYF	TGCAGCGTTGAGGGGCAAAGCGGGATTTACTACGAGCAGTACTTC
TRBJ2-7	12	NA	NA	TRBV14	CASSQRTYEQYF	TGTGCCAGCAGCCAAAGGACCTACGAGCAGTACTTC
TRBJ2-5	14	NA	NA	TRBV7-9	CASSPSGRGETQYF	TGTGCCAGCAGCCCCTCGGGGAGGGGGGAGACCCAGTACTTC
TRBJ1-4	17	NA	TRBD1	TRBV3-1/TRBV3-2	CASSLWSERGPNEKLFF	TGTGCCAGCAGCCTCTGGTCGGAAAGGGGGCCGAATGAAAAACTGTTTTTT
TRBJ2-1	14	NA	NA	TRBV28	CASSLGGWSNEQFF	TGTGCCTCAAGCCTGGGGGGTTGGAGCAATGAGCAGTTCTTC
TRBJ1-2	14	NA	TRBD1	TRBV6-5	CASSDTDRAGGYTF	TGTGCCAGCAGCGATACCGACAGGGCGGGTGGCTACACCTTC
TRBJ2-2	15	NA	TRBD1	TRBV5-4	CASSPGTANTGELFF	TGTGCCAGCAGCCCCGGGACAGCGAACACCGGGGAGCTGTTTTTT
TRBJ2-7	16	NA	NA	TRBV7-2	CASSLVVSAKTYEQYF	TGTGCCAGCAGCTTAGTCGTCAGTGCGAAGACCTACGAGCAGTACTTC
TRBJ1-6	12	NA	TRBD1	TRBV10-2	CASRTGGEPLHF	TGCGCCAGCAGGACAGGGGGCGAACCCCTCCACTTT
TRBJ2-5	18	NA	TRBD2	TRBV4-1	CASSQVPSGRASAETQYF	TGCGCCAGCAGCCAAGTCCCTAGCGGGAGGGCCTCGGCCGAGACCCAGTACTTC